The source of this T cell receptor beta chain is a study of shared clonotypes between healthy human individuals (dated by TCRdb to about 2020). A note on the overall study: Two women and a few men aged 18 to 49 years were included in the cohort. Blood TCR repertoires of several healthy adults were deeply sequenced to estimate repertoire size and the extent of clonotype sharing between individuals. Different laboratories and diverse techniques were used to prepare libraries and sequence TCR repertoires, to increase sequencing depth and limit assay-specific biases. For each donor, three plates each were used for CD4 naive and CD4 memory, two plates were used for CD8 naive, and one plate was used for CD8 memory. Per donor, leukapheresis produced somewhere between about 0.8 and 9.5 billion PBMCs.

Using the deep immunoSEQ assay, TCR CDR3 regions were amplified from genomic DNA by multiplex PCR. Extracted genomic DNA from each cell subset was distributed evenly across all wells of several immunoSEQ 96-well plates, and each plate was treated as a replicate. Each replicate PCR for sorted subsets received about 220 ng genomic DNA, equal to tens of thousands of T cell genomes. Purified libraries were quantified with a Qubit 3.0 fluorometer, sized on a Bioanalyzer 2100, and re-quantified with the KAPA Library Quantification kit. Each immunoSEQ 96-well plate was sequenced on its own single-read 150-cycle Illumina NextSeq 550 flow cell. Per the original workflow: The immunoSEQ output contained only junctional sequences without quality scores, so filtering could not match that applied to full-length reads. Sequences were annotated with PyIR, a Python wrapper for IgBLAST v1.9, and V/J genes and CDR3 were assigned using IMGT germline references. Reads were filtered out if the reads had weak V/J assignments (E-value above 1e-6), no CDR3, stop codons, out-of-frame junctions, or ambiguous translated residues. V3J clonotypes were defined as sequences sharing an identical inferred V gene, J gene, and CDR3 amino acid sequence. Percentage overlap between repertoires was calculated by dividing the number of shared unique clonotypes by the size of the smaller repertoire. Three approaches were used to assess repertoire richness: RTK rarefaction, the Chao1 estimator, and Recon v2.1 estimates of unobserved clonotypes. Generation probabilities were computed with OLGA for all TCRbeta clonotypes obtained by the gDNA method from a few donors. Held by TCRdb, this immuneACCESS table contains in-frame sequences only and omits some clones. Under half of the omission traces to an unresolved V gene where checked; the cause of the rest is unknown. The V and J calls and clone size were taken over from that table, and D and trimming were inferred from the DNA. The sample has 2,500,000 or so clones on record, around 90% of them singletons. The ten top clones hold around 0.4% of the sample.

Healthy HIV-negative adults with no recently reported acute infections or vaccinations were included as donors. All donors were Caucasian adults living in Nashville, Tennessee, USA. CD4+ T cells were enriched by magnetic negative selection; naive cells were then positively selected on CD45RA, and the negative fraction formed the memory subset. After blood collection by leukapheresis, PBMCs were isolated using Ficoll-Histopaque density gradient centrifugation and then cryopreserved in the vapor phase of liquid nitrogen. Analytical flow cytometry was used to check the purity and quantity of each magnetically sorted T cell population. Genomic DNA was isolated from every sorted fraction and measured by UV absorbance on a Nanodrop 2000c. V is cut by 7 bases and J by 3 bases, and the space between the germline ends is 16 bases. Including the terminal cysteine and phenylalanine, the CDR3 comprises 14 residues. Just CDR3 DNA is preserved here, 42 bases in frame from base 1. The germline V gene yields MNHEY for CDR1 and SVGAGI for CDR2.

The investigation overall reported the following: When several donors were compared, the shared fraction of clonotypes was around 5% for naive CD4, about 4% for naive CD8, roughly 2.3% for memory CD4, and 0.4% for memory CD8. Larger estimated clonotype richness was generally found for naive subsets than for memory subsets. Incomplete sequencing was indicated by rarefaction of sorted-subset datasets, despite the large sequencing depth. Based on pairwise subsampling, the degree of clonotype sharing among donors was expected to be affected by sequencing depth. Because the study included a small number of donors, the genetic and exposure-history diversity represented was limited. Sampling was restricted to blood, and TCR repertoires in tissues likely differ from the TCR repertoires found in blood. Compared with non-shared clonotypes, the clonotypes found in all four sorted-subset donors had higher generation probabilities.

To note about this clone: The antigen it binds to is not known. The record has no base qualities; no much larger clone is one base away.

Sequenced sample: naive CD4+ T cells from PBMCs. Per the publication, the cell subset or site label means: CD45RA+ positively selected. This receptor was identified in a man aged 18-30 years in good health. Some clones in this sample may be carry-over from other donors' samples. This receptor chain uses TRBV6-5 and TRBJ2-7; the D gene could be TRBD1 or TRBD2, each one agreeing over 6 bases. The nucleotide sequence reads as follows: TGTGCCAGCACTCGAAGGGGGGCCAGCTACGAGCAGTACTTC. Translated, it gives CASTRRGASYEQYF.